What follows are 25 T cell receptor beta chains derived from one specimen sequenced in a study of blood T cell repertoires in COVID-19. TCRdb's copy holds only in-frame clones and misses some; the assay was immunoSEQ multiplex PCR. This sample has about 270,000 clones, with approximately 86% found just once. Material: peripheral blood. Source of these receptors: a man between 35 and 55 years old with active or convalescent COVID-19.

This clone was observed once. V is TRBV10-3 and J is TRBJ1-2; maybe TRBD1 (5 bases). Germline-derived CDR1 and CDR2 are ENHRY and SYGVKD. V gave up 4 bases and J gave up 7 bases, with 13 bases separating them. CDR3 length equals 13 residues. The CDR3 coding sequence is TGTGCCATCAGTGCAGGGCCTCAAGGTGGCTACACCTTC. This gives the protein CAISAGPQGGYTF.

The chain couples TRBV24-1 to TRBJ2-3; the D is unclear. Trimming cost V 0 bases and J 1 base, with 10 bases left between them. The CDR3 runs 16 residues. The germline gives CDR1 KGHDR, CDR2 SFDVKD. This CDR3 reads CATSDLRQEGTDTQYF. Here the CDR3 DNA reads TGTGCCACCAGTGATTTGAGGCAAGAGGGCACAGATACGCAGTATTTT.

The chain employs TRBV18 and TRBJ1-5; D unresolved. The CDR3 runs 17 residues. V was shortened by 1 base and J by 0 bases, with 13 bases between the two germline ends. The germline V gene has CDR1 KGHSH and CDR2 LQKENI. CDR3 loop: CASSPLGLHYSNQPQHF. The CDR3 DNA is TGTGCCAGCTCACCACTTGGATTACACTATAGCAATCAGCCCCAGCATTTT.

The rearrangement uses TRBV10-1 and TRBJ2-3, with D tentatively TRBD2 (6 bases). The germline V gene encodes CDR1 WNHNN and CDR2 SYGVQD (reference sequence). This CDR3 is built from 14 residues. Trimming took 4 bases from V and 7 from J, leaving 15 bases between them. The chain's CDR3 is CASSASPAGNTQYF. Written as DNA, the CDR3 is TGCGCCAGCAGTGCCTCACCGGCGGGGAATACGCAGTATTTT.

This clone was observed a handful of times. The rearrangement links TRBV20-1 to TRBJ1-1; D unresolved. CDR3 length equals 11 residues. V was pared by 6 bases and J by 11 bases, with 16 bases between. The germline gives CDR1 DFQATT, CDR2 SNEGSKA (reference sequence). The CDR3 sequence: CSALTHPSAFF. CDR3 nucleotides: TGCAGTGCCTTAACTCACCCGTCGGCTTTCTTT.

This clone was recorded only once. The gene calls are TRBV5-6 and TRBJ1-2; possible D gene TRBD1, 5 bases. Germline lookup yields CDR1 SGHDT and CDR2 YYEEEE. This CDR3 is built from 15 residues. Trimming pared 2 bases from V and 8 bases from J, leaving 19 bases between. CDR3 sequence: CASSLAGLGLGGYTF. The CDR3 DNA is TGTGCCAGCAGCTTAGCAGGGCTCGGCTTGGGAGGCTACACCTTC.

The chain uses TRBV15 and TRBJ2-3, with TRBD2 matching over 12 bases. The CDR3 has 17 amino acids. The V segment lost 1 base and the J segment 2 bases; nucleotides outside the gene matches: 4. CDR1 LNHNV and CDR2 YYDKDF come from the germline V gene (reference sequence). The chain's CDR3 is CATSRVASGRDTDTQYF. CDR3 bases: TGTGCCACCAGCAGAGTGGCTAGCGGGAGGGACACAGATACGCAGTATTTT. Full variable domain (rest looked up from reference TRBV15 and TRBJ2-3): DAMVIQNPRYQVTQFGKPVTLSCSQTLNHNVMYWYQQKSSQAPKLLFHYYDKDFNNEADTPDNFQSRRPNTSFCFLDIRSPGLGDTAMYLCATSRVASGRDTDTQYFGPGTRLTVL.

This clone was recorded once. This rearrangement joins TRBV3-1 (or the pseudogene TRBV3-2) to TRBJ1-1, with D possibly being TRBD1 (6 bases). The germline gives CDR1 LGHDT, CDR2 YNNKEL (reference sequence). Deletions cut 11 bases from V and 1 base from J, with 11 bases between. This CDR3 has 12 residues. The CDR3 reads CAVGQQNTEAFF. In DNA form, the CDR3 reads TGTGCCGTAGGACAGCAGAACACTGAAGCTTTCTTT.

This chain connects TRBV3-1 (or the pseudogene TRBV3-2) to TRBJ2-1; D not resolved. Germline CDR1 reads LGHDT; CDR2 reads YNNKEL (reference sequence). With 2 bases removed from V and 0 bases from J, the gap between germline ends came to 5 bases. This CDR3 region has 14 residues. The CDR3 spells CASSQLSSYNEQFF. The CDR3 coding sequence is TGTGCCAGCAGCCAATTGAGCTCCTACAATGAGCAGTTCTTC.

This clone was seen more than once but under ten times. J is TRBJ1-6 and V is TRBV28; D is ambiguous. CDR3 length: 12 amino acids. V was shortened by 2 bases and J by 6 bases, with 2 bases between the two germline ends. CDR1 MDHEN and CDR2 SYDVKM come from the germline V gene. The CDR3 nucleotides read TGTGCCAGCAGTTTACTTAATTCACCCCTCCACTTT. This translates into CASSLLNSPLHF.

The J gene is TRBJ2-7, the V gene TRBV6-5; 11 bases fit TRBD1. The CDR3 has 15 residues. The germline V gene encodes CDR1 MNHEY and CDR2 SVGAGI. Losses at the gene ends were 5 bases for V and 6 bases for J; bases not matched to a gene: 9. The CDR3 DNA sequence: TGTGCCAGCAGTCCGGCCGGGACAGGGGGAGCCGAGCAGTACTTC. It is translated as CASSPAGTGGAEQYF.

The CDR3 bases are TGCGCCAGCAGTGAGTCAAAATCCCCTTACAATGAGCAGTTCTTC. Translation: CASSESKSPYNEQFF. The chain uses TRBV10-1 and TRBJ2-1; D is unresolved. The CDR3 runs to 15 residues. Deletions cut 0 bases from V and 4 bases from J, with 10 bases between. Germline V gives CDR1 WNHNN, CDR2 SYGVQD (reference sequence).

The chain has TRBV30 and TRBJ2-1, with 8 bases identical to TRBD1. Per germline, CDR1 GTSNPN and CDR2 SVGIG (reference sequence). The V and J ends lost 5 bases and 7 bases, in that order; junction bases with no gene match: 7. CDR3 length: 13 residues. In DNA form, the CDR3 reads TGTGCCTGGGAGGGGGACAGGAGGAATGAGCAGTTCTTC. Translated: CAWEGDRRNEQFF.

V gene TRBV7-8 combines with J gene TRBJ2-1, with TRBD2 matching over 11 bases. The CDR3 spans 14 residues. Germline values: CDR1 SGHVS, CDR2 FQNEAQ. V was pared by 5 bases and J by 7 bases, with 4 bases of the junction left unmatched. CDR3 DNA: TGTGCCAGCAGCATGACTAGCGGGGCTAATGAGCAGTTCTTC. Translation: CASSMTSGANEQFF.

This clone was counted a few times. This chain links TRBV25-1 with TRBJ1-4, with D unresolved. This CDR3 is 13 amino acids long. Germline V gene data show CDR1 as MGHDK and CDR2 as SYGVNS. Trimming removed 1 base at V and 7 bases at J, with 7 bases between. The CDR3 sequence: CASSESGVEKLFF. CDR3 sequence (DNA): TGTGCCAGCAGTGAATCCGGAGTTGAAAAACTGTTTTTT.

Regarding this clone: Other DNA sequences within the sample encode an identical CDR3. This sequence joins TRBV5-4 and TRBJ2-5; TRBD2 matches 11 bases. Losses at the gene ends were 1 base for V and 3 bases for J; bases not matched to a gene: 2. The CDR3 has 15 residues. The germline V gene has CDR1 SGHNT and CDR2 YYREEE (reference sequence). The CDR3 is CASSLKLAGEETQYF. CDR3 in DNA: TGTGCCAGCAGCTTGAAACTAGCGGGGGAAGAGACCCAGTACTTC.

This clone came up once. CDR3 amino acids: CASSSGTGGTRTQYF. In DNA form, the CDR3 reads TGCGCCAGCAGCTCAGGGACAGGGGGCACAAGGACGCAGTATTTT. The chain joins TRBV5-1 to TRBJ2-3; 12 bases line up with TRBD1. Germline loops: CDR1 SGHRS, CDR2 YFSETQ. V lost 3 bases, J lost 9 bases, and 8 bases stayed unmatched. There are 15 residues in the CDR3.

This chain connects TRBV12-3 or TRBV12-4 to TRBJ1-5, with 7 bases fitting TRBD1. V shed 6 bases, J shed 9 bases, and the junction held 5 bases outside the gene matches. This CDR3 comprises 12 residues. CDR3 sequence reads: CASSRQGGPQHF. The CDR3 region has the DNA TGTGCCAGCAGCCGACAGGGCGGGCCCCAGCATTTT.

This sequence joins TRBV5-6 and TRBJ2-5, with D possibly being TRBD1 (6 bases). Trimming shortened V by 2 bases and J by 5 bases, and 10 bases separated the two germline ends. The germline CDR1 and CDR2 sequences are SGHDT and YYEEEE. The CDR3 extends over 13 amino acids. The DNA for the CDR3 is TGTGCCAGCAGCTTTGGGGGCCTGGAGACCCAGTACTTC. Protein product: CASSFGGLETQYF.

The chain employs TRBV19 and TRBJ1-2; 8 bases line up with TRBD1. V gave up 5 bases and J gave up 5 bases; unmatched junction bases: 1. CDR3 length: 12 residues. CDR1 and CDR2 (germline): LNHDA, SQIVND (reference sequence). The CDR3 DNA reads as TGTGCCAGTAGTCGGACAGGGTATGGCTACACCTTC. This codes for CASSRTGYGYTF.

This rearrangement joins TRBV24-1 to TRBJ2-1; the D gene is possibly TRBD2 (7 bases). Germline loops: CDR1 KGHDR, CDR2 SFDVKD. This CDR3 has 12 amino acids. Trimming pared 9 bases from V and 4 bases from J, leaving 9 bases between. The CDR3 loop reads CATRGAYNEQFF. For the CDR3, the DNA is TGTGCCACCCGGGGGGCTTACAATGAGCAGTTCTTC.

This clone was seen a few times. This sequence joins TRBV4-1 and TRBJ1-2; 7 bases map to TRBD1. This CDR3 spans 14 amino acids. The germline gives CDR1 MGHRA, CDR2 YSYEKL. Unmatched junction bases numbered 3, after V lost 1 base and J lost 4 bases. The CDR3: CASSQVGDSYGYTF. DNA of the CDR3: TGCGCCAGCAGCCAAGTTGGGGACAGCTATGGCTACACCTTC.

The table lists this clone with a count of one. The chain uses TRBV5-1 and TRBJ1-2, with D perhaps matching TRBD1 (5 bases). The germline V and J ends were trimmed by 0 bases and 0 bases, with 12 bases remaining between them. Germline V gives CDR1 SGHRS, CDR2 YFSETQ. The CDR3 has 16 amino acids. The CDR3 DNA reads TGCGCCAGCAGCTTGGCCGCCCAGGGCGCTAACTATGGCTACACCTTC. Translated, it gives CASSLAAQGANYGYTF.

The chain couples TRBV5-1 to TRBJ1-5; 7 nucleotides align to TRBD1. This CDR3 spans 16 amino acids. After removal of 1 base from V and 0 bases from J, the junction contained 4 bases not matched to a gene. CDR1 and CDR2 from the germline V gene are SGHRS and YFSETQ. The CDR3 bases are TGCGCCAGCAGCTTGACAGGGGATTATAGCAATCAGCCCCAGCATTTT. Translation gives CASSLTGDYSNQPQHF.

CDR3 in DNA: TGCGCCAGCAGCTTGTCCTTTGGCAGGTATTCCTACAATGAGCAGTTCTTC. Amino acids: CASSLSFGRYSYNEQFF. The rearrangement links TRBV5-1 to TRBJ2-1; D unresolved. CDR1 and CDR2 from the germline V gene are SGHRS and YFSETQ. This CDR3 is built from 17 residues. V was trimmed by 1 base and J by 1 base, leaving 15 bases between them.